This T cell receptor beta chain derives from a study of identifying expanded T cells in peripheral blood. Notes on the study in general: Clone count variance between approximately two-week samples rose with total template count. Differentially abundant clones: approximately 1.3 between replicates, 16.4 at two to three weeks, less than 20 at four.

As to this clone: Its target is unknown.

Germline-derived CDR1 and CDR2 are SGDLS and YYNGEE. The CDR3 length is 14 residues. V dropped 1 base and J dropped 4 bases, with 9 bases sitting between them. Libraries were prepared by immunoSEQ multiplex PCR; TCRdb keeps only in-frame clonotypes and omits some of them. Altogether tens of thousands of clones are present, around 83% being singletons, with the ten largest covering around 19%. During the collection period, no donor immune events like infections were recorded. Sequenced: blood. This chain joins TRBV9 and TRBJ1-3; D gene ambiguous. The clonotype was recovered from a person aged 18 to 75 in good health. CDR3 loop: CASSVTSIGNTIYF. The CDR3 region has the DNA TGTGCCAGCAGCGTAACGAGTATAGGAAACACCATATATTTT.